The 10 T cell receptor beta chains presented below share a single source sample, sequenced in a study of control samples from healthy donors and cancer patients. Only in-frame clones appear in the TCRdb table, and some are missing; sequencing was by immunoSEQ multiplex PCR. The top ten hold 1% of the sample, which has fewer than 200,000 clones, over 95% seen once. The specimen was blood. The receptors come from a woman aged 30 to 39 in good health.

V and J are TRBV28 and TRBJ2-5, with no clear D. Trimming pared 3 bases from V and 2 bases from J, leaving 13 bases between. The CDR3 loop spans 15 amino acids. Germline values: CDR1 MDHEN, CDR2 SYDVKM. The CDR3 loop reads CASSFASVRQETQYF. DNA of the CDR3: TGTGCCAGCAGTTTTGCGTCTGTACGGCAAGAGACCCAGTACTTC. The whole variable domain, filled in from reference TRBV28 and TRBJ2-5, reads DVKVTQSSRYLVKRTGEKVFLECVQDMDHENMFWYRQDPGLGLRLIYFSYDVKMKEKGDIPEGYSVSREKKERFSLILESASTNQTSMYLCASSFASVRQETQYFGPGTRLLVL.

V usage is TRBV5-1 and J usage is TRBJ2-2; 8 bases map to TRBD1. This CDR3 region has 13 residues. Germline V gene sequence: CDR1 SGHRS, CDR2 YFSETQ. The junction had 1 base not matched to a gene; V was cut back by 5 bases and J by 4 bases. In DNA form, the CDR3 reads TGCGCCAGCAGACAGGGGGGCACCGGGGAGCTGTTTTTT. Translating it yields CASRQGGTGELFF.

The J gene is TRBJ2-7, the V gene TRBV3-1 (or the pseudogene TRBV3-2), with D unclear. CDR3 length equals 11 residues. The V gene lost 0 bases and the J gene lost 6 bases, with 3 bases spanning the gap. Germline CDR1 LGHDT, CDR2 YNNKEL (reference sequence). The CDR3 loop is CASSQEGEQYF. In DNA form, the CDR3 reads TGTGCCAGCAGCCAAGAAGGCGAGCAGTACTTC.

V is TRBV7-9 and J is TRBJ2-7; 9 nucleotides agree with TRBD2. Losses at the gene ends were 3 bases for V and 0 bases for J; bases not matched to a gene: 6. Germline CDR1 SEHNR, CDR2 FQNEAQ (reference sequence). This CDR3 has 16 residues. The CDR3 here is CASSFRVAGASYEQYF. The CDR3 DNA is TGTGCCAGCAGCTTTCGAGTAGCGGGGGCCTCCTACGAGCAGTACTTC.

The CDR3 reads CASSLAGGPYEQYF. As DNA, the CDR3 is TGTGCCAGCAGCTTAGCCGGCGGGCCCTACGAGCAGTACTTC. The genes are TRBV11-2 and TRBJ2-7; maybe TRBD2 (5 bases). Germline loops: CDR1 SGHAT, CDR2 FQNNGV. V dropped 1 base and J dropped 2 bases, with 9 bases sitting between them. There are 14 residues in the CDR3.

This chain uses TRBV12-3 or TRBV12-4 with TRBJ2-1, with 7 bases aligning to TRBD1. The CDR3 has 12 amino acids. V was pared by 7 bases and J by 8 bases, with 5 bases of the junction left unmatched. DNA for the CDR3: TGTGCCAGCAAAGACAGGGCGTATGAGCAGTTCTTC. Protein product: CASKDRAYEQFF.

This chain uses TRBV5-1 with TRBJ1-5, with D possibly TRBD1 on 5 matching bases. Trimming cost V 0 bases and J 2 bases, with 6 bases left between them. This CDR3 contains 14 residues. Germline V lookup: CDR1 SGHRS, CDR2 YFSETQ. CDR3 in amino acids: CASSLAGGNQPQHF. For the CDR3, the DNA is TGCGCCAGCAGCTTGGCGGGGGGCAATCAGCCCCAGCATTTT.

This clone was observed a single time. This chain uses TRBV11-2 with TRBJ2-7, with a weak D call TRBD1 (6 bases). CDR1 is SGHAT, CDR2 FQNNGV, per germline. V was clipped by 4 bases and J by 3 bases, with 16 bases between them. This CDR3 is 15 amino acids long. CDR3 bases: TGTGCCAGCAGCTCCCCTGAGAGGACAGTCTACGAGCAGTACTTC. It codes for CASSSPERTVYEQYF.

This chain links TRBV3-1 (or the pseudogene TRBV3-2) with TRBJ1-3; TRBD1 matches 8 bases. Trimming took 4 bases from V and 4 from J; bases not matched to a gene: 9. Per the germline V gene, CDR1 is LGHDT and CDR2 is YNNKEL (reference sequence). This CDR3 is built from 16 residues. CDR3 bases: TGTGCCAGCAGCCGAACTCCAGGGGGCGCCGGAAACACCATATATTTT. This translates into CASSRTPGGAGNTIYF.

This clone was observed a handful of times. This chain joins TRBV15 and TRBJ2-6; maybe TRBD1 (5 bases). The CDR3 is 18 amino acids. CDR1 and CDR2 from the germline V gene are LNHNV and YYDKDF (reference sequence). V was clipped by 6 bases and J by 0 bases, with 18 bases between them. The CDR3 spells CATSRSDSLGSGANVLTF. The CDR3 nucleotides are TGTGCCACCAGTAGAAGTGACAGTTTAGGCTCTGGGGCCAACGTCCTGACTTTC. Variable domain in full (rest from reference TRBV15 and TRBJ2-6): DAMVIQNPRYQVTQFGKPVTLSCSQTLNHNVMYWYQQKSSQAPKLLFHYYDKDFNNEADTPDNFQSRRPNTSFCFLDIRSPGLGDTAMYLCATSRSDSLGSGANVLTFGAGSRLTVL.